This T cell receptor (beta chain) was found in a study of OX40 agonist ivuxolimab in advanced cancers. Using immunoSEQ multiplex PCR, the repertoire was profiled, and TCRdb retains in-frame clones only, with some absent. The table includes more than 50,000 clones, 79% detected once. This clone was seen only a few times. What it recognizes is unknown. Overall study findings and caveats: CD8+ T cells were the subset that, on average, had more expanded clones than CD4+.

This clonotype was obtained from an adult with an advanced solid tumor such as melanoma, head and neck, liver or kidney cancer. The sample was CD4+ or CD8+ T cells sorted from blood, taken in a trial of the OX40 agonist ivuxolimab.

This CDR3 reads CASSLFGAQGTEAFF. The CDR3 DNA is TGTGCCAGCAGCTTATTCGGGGCCCAGGGTACTGAAGCTTTCTTT. This chain connects TRBV7-3 to TRBJ1-1; possible D gene TRBD1, 5 bases. The germline V and J ends were trimmed by 2 bases and 5 bases, with 15 bases remaining between them. The CDR3 sequence is 15 residues long. From germline, CDR1 is SGHTA and CDR2 FQGTGA.